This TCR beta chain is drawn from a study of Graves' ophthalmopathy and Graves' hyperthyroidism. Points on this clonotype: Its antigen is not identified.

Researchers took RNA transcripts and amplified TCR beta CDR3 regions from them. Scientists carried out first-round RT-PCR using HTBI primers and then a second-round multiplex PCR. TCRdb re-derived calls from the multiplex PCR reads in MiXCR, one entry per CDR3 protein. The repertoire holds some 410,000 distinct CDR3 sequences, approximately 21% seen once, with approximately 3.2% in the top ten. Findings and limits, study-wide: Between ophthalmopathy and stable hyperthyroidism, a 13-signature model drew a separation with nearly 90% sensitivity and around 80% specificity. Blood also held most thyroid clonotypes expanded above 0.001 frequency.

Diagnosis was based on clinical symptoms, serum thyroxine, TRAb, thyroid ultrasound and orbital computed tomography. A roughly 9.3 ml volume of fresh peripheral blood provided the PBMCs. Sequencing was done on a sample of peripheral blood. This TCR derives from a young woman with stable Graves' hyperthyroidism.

CDR3 bases: TGTGCCATCATCCAGGGACAATCCTACGAGCAGTACTTC. It is translated as CAIIQGQSYEQYF. The chain couples TRBV10-3 to TRBJ2-7; a weak D match, TRBD1 (6 bases). Germline CDR1 is ENHRY and CDR2 is SYGVKD. The CDR3 sequence is 13 residues long. Trimming left V 7 bases short and J 1 base short, with 11 bases between.